A selection of T cell receptor beta chains follows, all from one sample in a study of shared clonotypes between healthy human individuals. Method: immunoSEQ multiplex PCR; TCRdb's copy keeps in-frame clones and lacks some. The table lists 300,000 or so clones, around two thirds of them singletons, with around 10% in the top ten. Material for sequencing was memory CD4+ T cells sorted from blood. The receptors shown here come from a man between 25 and 39 years old in good health. CDR3s include the opening cysteine and the closing phenylalanine or tryptophan. D genes are given only for firm matches.

TGTGCCAGCAGCCTAAAGACAGGTCCAGATACGCAGTATTTT	CASSLKTGPDTQYF	14	TRBV5-4	TRBJ2-3	-
TGTGCCAGCAAAGATTCCGGGACAGGGGGCCTTTATGGAACTGAAGCTTTCTTT	CASKDSGTGGLYGTEAFF	18	TRBV2	TRBJ1-1	TRBD1
TGTGCCAGTAGTATAGATCTAAGACAGGGTAACGGAGCAAATACGCAGTATTTT	CASSIDLRQGNGANTQYF	18	TRBV19	TRBJ2-3	TRBD1
TGTGCCAGCAGCTTACCTACAGCGAACACTGAAGCTTTCTTT	CASSLPTANTEAFF	14	TRBV7-2	TRBJ1-1	-
TGTGCCAGCAGCCGACTATTAGGGACGGACACTGAAGCTTTCTTT	CASSRLLGTDTEAFF	15	TRBV7-4	TRBJ1-1	-
TGTGCCAGCAGTTACGGACTAGCGGGAGGAATCTACGAGCAGTACTTC	CASSYGLAGGIYEQYF	16	TRBV6-5	TRBJ2-7	TRBD2
TGTGCCAGCAGTGGCGAGGGGCGCACAGATACGCAGTATTTT	CASSGEGRTDTQYF	14	TRBV25-1	TRBJ2-3	-
TGTGCCAGCAGAGGACAGGGTTGGACTGAAAAACTGTTTTTT	CASRGQGWTEKLFF	14	TRBV6-6	TRBJ1-4	TRBD1
TGTGCCTGGAGTGAGACAAGCACTAATGAAAAACTGTTTTTT	CAWSETSTNEKLFF	14	TRBV30	TRBJ1-4	-
TGTGCCAGCAGTCTGACTAGCTCCGAGCAGTACTTC	CASSLTSSEQYF	12	TRBV28	TRBJ2-7	TRBD2
TGCGCCAGCAGCTTGGCCTCCGCGAAGGACACCATATATTTT	CASSLASAKDTIYF	14	TRBV5-1	TRBJ1-3	-
TGTGCCAGCAGTGGGGCCGGGACACCTAACACTGAAGCTTTCTTT	CASSGAGTPNTEAFF	15	TRBV6-6	TRBJ1-1	-
TGTGCCAGCAGCATTAGCGGGAGAGAAGACGAGCAGTACTTC	CASSISGREDEQYF	14	TRBV7-9	TRBJ2-7	TRBD2
TGTGCCAGCAGGGGACAGGGGGGGGATGGCTACACCTTC	CASRGQGGDGYTF	13	TRBV6-6	TRBJ1-2	TRBD1
TGTGCCAGCTCACCACCGGGCAGGGTGAACACTGAAGCTTTCTTT	CASSPPGRVNTEAFF	15	TRBV18	TRBJ1-1	-
TGTGCCAGCAGCCCCCTCGAAACTAGCCGGGCAGGGGAGCAGTACTTC	CASSPLETSRAGEQYF	16	TRBV5-6	TRBJ2-7	-
TGTGCCAGCAGTTACAAATCGGGGGGACCTTACGAGCAGTACTTC	CASSYKSGGPYEQYF	15	TRBV6-5	TRBJ2-7	TRBD2
TGTGCCTGGGGACGGAGTTTCTCCTACGAGCAGTACTTC	CAWGRSFSYEQYF	13	TRBV30	TRBJ2-7	-
TGTGCCAGCAGCTTAGCTTGGGGGGAAGCTTTCTTT	CASSLAWGEAFF	12	TRBV7-2	TRBJ1-1	-
TGTGCCAGCAGGAAGTTAACGGCGAGGGGCACCGGGGAGCTGTTTTTT	CASRKLTARGTGELFF	16	TRBV2	TRBJ2-2	-
TGTGCCAGCAGGGGGGACCTAAGGACAGATACGCAGTATTTT	CASRGDLRTDTQYF	14	TRBV28	TRBJ2-3	-
TGTGCCAGCAGCGTAGACAGGGCGGAATCCTACGAGCAGTACTTC	CASSVDRAESYEQYF	15	TRBV9	TRBJ2-7	-
TGTGCCAGCTCAAAGCGGGAGATAGAGTACAATGAGCAGTTCTTC	CASSKREIEYNEQFF	15	TRBV18	TRBJ2-1	TRBD2
TGCAGCGTCGCAGGGGGCTCCACACAAAACATTCAGTACTTC	CSVAGGSTQNIQYF	14	TRBV29-1	TRBJ2-4	TRBD1
TGTGCCAGCAGCCTACTAGCGGACTCCTACGAGCAGTACTTC	CASSLLADSYEQYF	14	TRBV9	TRBJ2-7	TRBD2
TGTGCCAGTGCGCCCGGGGCAGCGGGCCTGGGATATACGCAGTATTTT	CASAPGAAGLGYTQYF	16	TRBV19	TRBJ2-3	-